This T cell receptor (beta chain) was documented in a study of T-cell memory formation after mild COVID-19. Findings and limits, study-wide: Contracting clones from day 15 to 85 showed balanced CD4/CD8; later expanders favored CD4+. That cross-reactive memory joined was suggested by some responding clones appearing in pre-infection memory.

Germline CDR1 is MDHEN and CDR2 is SYDVKM. The junction had 6 bases not matched to a gene; V was cut back by 6 bases and J by 6 bases. This CDR3 spans 15 amino acids. Concerning this clonotype: What it binds is unknown.

In TCRdb, the 5' RACE reads were re-called with MiXCR into one record per CDR3 protein. The sample holds approximately 150,000 distinct CDR3 sequences, approximately 12% seen once. The source of this sequence is a man younger than 35 who had mild COVID-19 (a few samples of this study predate the infection). Cell type and time point are not known. The sequenced material came from PBMCs or a T cell subset sorted from them (not recorded which). This sequence joins TRBV28 and TRBJ1-6, with 9 bases aligning to TRBD1. The CDR3 DNA follows: TGTGCCAGCAGATACCGGGACAGGGTTAATTCACCCCTCCACTTT. Its protein product is CASRYRDRVNSPLHF. Filled out from reference TRBV28 and TRBJ1-6, the complete variable domain reads DVKVTQSSRYLVKRTGEKVFLECVQDMDHENMFWYRQDPGLGLRLIYFSYDVKMKEKGDIPEGYSVSREKKERFSLILESASTNQTSMYLCASRYRDRVNSPLHFGNGTRLTVT.